A selection of T cell receptor beta chains follows, all from one sample in a study of tumor-infiltrating lymphocytes in localized non-small cell lung cancer. The repertoire was sequenced with immunoSEQ multiplex PCR; TCRdb's copy has only in-frame clones and lacks some. The data contain 11,000 to 15,000 clones, roughly four fifths of them singletons. The sequenced material came from lung tumor tissue. The receptors were sampled from a human donor with non-small cell lung cancer. CDR3s include the opening cysteine and the closing phenylalanine or tryptophan. Where a row states a size, it is once, few, many or the class of an expanded clone; other rows omit it.

clone_size: .
v_call: TRBV6-5
j_call: TRBJ1-3
cdr3_aa: CASRPPGGLGNTIYF

clone_size: .
v_call: TRBV5-4
j_call: TRBJ1-1
cdr3_aa: CASSLSGAFTEAFF

clone_size: .
v_call: TRBV9
j_call: TRBJ1-1
cdr3_aa: CASSPGTGSFEAFF

clone_size: .
v_call: TRBV29-1
j_call: TRBJ2-7
cdr3_aa: CSVVAGRTYEQYF

clone_size: .
v_call: TRBV5-1
j_call: TRBJ1-1
cdr3_aa: CASSTGEVSTEAFF

clone_size: .
v_call: TRBV29-1
j_call: TRBJ2-3
cdr3_aa: CSVEQDSTDTQYF

clone_size: few
v_call: TRBV6-1
j_call: TRBJ2-7
cdr3_aa: CASRASGSGYEQYF

clone_size: .
v_call: TRBV6-1
j_call: TRBJ1-2
cdr3_aa: CASSERQRGSF

clone_size: once
v_call: TRBV6-1
j_call: TRBJ2-3
cdr3_aa: CASEPSGTDTQYF

clone_size: .
v_call: TRBV11-1
j_call: TRBJ2-7
cdr3_aa: CASSLAVGEQYF

clone_size: .
v_call: TRBV7-2
j_call: TRBJ1-2
cdr3_aa: CASSQTVTNYGYTF

clone_size: .
v_call: TRBV6-1
j_call: TRBJ1-1
cdr3_aa: CASRHQGGAFF

clone_size: .
v_call: TRBV5-1
j_call: TRBJ2-2
cdr3_aa: CASSLALNTGELFF

clone_size: .
v_call: TRBV2
j_call: TRBJ2-5
cdr3_aa: CASSESLAVQETQYF

clone_size: .
v_call: TRBV6-5
j_call: TRBJ1-2
cdr3_aa: CASSSTYRGDDYGYTF

clone_size: .
v_call: TRBV5-6
j_call: TRBJ1-2
cdr3_aa: CASSFLLHGYTF

clone_size: .
v_call: TRBV2
j_call: TRBJ1-1
cdr3_aa: CASTENRADTEAFF

clone_size: few
v_call: TRBV5-6
j_call: TRBJ1-2
cdr3_aa: CASSLYQRYRAYGYTF

clone_size: .
v_call: TRBV5-4
j_call: TRBJ1-1
cdr3_aa: CASNASAFF

clone_size: .
v_call: TRBV28
j_call: TRBJ1-2
cdr3_aa: CASSSPGQGGGYTF

clone_size: .
v_call: TRBV5-5
j_call: TRBJ1-5
cdr3_aa: CASSLGFIRFYQPQHF

clone_size: medium-sized
v_call: TRBV6-1
j_call: TRBJ2-2
cdr3_aa: CARGTGRELFF

clone_size: .
v_call: TRBV10-3
j_call: TRBJ2-7
cdr3_aa: CAISEGWQGVLYEQYF

clone_size: .
v_call: TRBV19
j_call: TRBJ1-5
cdr3_aa: CASRRLSNQPQHF

clone_size: .
v_call: TRBV7-8
j_call: TRBJ1-4
cdr3_aa: CASSLAGRWATNEKLFF

clone_size: .
v_call: TRBV28
j_call: TRBJ1-2
cdr3_aa: CASSPAGGNYGYTF

clone_size: once
v_call: TRBV29-1
j_call: TRBJ2-2
cdr3_aa: CSALEGSGITGELFF

clone_size: .
v_call: TRBV21-1
j_call: TRBJ2-3
cdr3_aa: CASTRAREQYF

clone_size: .
v_call: TRBV6-6
j_call: TRBJ1-6
cdr3_aa: CASSYGGGDSPLHF

clone_size: .
v_call: TRBV6-1
j_call: TRBJ2-5
cdr3_aa: CASSLHGQLQETQYF

clone_size: .
v_call: TRBV7-9
j_call: TRBJ2-2
cdr3_aa: CASRFGGDGELFF

clone_size: .
v_call: TRBV2
j_call: TRBJ2-2
cdr3_aa: CASSTSGGAIGELFF

clone_size: .
v_call: TRBV7-3
j_call: TRBJ1-1
cdr3_aa: CASKVEGNTEAFF

clone_size: .
v_call: TRBV27
j_call: TRBJ1-2
cdr3_aa: CASSLSTPTANGYTF

clone_size: .
v_call: TRBV7-9
j_call: TRBJ1-3
cdr3_aa: CASSNVGGNTIYF

clone_size: .
v_call: TRBV18
j_call: TRBJ1-1
cdr3_aa: CASSPRGQNTEAFF

clone_size: few
v_call: TRBV5-5
j_call: TRBJ2-7
cdr3_aa: CASSLGPSEQYF

clone_size: .
v_call: TRBV29-1
j_call: TRBJ1-3
cdr3_aa: CSVFARAEAGNTIYF

clone_size: .
v_call: TRBV2
j_call: TRBJ1-1
cdr3_aa: CASSVVEGTEAFF

clone_size: .
v_call: TRBV5-1
j_call: TRBJ1-3
cdr3_aa: CASSSSLTGSGNTIYF

clone_size: .
v_call: TRBV13
j_call: TRBJ2-3
cdr3_aa: CASSLGAGGRADTQYF

clone_size: .
v_call: TRBV7-8
j_call: TRBJ2-1
cdr3_aa: CASSSPFTSGGDYNEQFF